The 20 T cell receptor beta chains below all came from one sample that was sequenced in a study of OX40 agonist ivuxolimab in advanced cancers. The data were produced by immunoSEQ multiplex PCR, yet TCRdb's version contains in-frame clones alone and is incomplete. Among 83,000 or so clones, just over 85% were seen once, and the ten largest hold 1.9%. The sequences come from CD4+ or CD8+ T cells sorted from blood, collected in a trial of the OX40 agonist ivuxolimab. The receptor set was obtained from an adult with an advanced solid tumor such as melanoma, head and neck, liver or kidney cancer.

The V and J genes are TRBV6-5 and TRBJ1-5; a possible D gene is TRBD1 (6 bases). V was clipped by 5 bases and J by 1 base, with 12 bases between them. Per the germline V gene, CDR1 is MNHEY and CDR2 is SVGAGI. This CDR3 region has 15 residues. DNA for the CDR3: TGTGCCAGCAGTGTAACCAGGGGAAGCAATCAGCCCCAGCATTTT. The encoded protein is CASSVTRGSNQPQHF.

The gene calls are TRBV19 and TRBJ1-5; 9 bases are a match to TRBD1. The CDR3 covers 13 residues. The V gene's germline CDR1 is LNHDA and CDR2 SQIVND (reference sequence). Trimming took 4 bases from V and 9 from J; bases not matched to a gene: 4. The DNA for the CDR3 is TGTGCCAGTAGTAGGGGACAGGGTGGGCCCCAGCATTTT. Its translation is CASSRGQGGPQHF.

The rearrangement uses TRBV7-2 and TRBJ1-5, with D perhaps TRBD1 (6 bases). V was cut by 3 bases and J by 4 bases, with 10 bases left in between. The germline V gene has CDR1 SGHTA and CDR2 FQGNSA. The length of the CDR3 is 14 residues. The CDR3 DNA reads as TGTGCCAGCAGCTTGGACAGAGTTAATCAGCCCCAGCATTTT. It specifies CASSLDRVNQPQHF. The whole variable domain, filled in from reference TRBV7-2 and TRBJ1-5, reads GAGVSQSPSNKVTEKGKDVELRCDPISGHTALYWYRQSLGQGLEFLIYFQGNSAPDKSGLPSDRFSAERTGGSVSTLTIQRTQQEDSAVYLCASSLDRVNQPQHFGDGTRLSIL.

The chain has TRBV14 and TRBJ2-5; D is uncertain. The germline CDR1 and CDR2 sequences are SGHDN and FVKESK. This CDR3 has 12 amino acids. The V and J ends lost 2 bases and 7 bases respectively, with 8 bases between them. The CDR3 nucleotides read TGTGCCAGCAGCCAAAGTAGAAGGACCCAGTACTTC. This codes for CASSQSRRTQYF.

Here the CDR3 reads CASSLAPGQGAYEQYF. The CDR3 region has the DNA TGTGCCAGCAGCTTGGCCCCGGGACAGGGGGCTTACGAGCAGTACTTC. J is TRBJ2-7 and V is TRBV5-4, with 12 bases lining up with TRBD1. V lost 0 bases and J lost 4; bases outside the gene matches: 5. The CDR3 has 16 residues. The V gene's germline CDR1 is SGHNT and CDR2 YYREEE (reference sequence).

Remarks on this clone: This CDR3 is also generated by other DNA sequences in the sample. The CDR3 DNA sequence: TGTGCCACCTCCGGGACTTCGAATGGCGAGCAGTACTTC. It translates to CATSGTSNGEQYF. The rearrangement links TRBV19 to TRBJ2-7; possibly TRBD2 for D (6 bases). This CDR3 region has 13 residues. Germline V gives CDR1 LNHDA, CDR2 SQIVND (reference sequence). The ends were cut back, 10 bases at V and 6 bases at J, with 19 bases in the middle.

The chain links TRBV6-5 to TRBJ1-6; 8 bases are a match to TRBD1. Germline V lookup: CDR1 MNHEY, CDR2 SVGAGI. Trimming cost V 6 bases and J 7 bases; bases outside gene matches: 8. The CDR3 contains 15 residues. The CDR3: CASSLGQGINSPLHF. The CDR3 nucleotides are TGTGCCAGCAGCCTCGGACAGGGAATCAATTCACCCCTCCACTTT.

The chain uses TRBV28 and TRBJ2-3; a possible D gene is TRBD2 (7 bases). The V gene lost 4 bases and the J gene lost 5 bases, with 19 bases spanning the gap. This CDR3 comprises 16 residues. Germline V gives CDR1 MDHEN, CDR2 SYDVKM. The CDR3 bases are TGTGCCAGCAGTTCTCCTAGGGGGGGCCGGAGAGATACGCAGTATTTT. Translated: CASSSPRGGRRDTQYF.

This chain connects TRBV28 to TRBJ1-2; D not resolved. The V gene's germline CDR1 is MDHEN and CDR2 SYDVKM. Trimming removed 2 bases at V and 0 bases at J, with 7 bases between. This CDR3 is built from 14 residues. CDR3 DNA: TGTGCCAGCAGTTTAAGGTCAGCTAACTATGGCTACACCTTC. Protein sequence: CASSLRSANYGYTF.

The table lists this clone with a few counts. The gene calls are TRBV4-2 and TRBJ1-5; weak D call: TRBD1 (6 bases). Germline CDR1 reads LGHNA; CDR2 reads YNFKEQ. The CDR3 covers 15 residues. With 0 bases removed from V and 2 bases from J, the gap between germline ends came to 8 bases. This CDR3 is CASSQETGGNQPQHF. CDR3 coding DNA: TGTGCCAGCAGCCAAGAGACAGGTGGCAATCAGCCCCAGCATTTT.

CDR3 protein: CASSIGQGAGLSYNEQFF. The CDR3, as DNA: TGTGCCAGTAGTATAGGGCAGGGGGCGGGCCTTTCCTACAATGAGCAGTTCTTC. The chain joins TRBV19 to TRBJ2-1, with 8 nucleotides matching TRBD1. CDR1 LNHDA and CDR2 SQIVND come from the germline V gene (reference sequence). V lost 1 base and J lost 1; bases outside the gene matches: 9. CDR3 length: 18 amino acids.

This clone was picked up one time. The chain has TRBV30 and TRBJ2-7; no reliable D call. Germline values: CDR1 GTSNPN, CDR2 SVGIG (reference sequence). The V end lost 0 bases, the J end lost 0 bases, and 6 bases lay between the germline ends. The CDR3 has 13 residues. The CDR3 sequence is CAWSVRSSYEQYF. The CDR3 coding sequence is TGTGCCTGGAGTGTAAGGAGCTCCTACGAGCAGTACTTC.

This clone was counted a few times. The CDR3 DNA reads TGTGCCATCCGGACAGGGGCCAAACAAGCTAACTATGGCTACACCTTC. Translated: CAIRTGAKQANYGYTF. The chain uses TRBV10-3 and TRBJ1-2; 9 bases align to TRBD1. Germline CDR1 and CDR2: ENHRY and SYGVKD. The CDR3 length is 16 residues. Trimming removed 8 bases from V and 0 bases from J; junction bases left unmatched: 10.

The CDR3 reads CASSYSTSGYTF. The CDR3, as DNA: TGTGCCAGCAGTTACTCGACGTCGGGCTACACCTTC. V and J are TRBV6-5 and TRBJ1-2; D unclear. The germline V gene encodes CDR1 MNHEY and CDR2 SVGAGI. The CDR3 is made up of 12 amino acids. Trimming stripped 0 bases from V and 8 bases from J, with 7 bases between.

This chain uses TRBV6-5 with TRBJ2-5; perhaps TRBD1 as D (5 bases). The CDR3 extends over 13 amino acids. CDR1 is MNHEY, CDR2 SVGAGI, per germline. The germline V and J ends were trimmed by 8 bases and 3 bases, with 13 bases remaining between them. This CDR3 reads CASRQLTKETQYF. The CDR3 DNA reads TGTGCCAGCCGACAGTTAACTAAAGAGACCCAGTACTTC.

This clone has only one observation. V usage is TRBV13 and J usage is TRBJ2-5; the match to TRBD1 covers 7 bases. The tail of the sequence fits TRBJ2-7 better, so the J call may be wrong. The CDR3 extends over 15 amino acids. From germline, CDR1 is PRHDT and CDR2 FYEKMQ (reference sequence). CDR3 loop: CASTRGQALTGEQYF. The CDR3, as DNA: TGTGCCAGCACCCGCGGACAGGCCCTAACAGGCGAGCAGTACTTC.

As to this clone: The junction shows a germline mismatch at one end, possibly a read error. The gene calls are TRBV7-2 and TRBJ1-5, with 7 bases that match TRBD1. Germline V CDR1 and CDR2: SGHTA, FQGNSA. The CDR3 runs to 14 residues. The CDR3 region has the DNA TGTGCCAGCAGTCAACAGGGGAGCAACCAGCCCCAGCATTTT. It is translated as CASSQQGSNQPQHF.

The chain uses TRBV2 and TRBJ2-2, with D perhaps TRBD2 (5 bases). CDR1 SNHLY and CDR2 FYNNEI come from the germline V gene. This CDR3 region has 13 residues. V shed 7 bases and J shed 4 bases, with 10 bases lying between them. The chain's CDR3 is CASTAGVTGELFF. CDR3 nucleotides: TGTGCCAGCACCGCGGGCGTCACCGGGGAGCTGTTTTTT. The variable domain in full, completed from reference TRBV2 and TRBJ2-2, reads EPEVTQTPSHQVTQMGQEVILRCVPISNHLYFYWYRQILGQKVEFLVSFYNNEISEKSEIFDDQFSVERPDGSNFTLKIRSTKLEDSAMYFCASTAGVTGELFFGEGSRLTVL.

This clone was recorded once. The CDR3 region is CASSYGHRGTEAFF. The CDR3 nucleotides read TGTGCCAGCAGTTACGGCCACCGGGGCACTGAAGCTTTCTTT. This sequence joins TRBV6-5 and TRBJ1-1; D ambiguous. V gave up 2 bases and J gave up 4 bases, with 11 bases separating them. Per the germline V gene, CDR1 is MNHEY and CDR2 is SVGAGI. This CDR3 has 14 residues.

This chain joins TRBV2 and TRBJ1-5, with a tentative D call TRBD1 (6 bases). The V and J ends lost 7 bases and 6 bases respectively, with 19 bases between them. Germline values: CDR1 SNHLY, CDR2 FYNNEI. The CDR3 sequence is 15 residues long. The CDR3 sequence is CASKAEGGSIQPQHF. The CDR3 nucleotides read TGTGCCAGCAAGGCTGAGGGGGGTTCGATTCAGCCCCAGCATTTT.